The sequence of this TCR beta chain was determined in a study of CXCR3-negative and CXCR3-positive naive CD8 T cells. Carrying UMI labels, the TRB cDNA libraries were prepared through 5' RACE. TCRdb re-called the 5' RACE reads and shows each CDR3 protein once, DNA omitted. The repertoire table contains roughly 80,000 distinct CDR3 sequences. Germline V gene data show CDR1 as SGHRS and CDR2 as YFSETQ. This CDR3 is 18 amino acids long. Turning to this clonotype: The antigen remains unidentified.

At about 310,000 cells each, triplicate sorts were carried out for each CD8+ T cell subset. Cells that were CD45RO-CCR7+CD27+CD95- constituted naive CD8+ T cells. General study points: Naive cells that were CXCR3-negative or CXCR3-positive used TRBV-TRBJ genes alike, while memory cells diverged. Naive cells that were CXCR3-positive had more hydrophobic TRB CDR3s (compared with CXCR3-negative naive cells). Each naive subset displayed comparably high diversity, whereas memory CD8+ cells displayed much lower diversity.

The receptor was derived from a human donor in good health. Some clones in this sample may be carry-over from other donors' samples. What was sequenced was naive CXCR3+ CD8+ T cells from blood. Subset given: CD45RO-CCR7+CD27+CD95- naive CD8+ T cells expressing CXCR3 (TNR3+). The genes are TRBV5-1 and TRBJ2-3; as DNA is missing, the TRBD2 call by TCRdb cannot be tested. CDR3 loop: CASSLEPGLADYTDTQYF.